This is a list of T cell receptor beta chains from one sample in a study of control samples from healthy donors and cancer patients. Sequenced by immunoSEQ multiplex PCR; TCRdb stores in-frame clones only, minus some. The data hold over 90,000 clones, with about 89% observed a single time. What was sequenced was PBMCs. Source of these receptors: a man in his sixties with lung cancer. CDR3s include the opening cysteine and the closing phenylalanine or tryptophan. D genes are given only for firm matches. Expanded clones get a size class; other rows say once, few or many, or leave the size out.

TRBJ2-7,TRBV11-2,NA,NA,CASSLQGYSYEQYF,TGTGCCAGCAGCTTACAGGGTTACTCCTACGAGCAGTACTTC
TRBJ2-5,TRBV4-1,NA,NA,CASSPQRGMGETQYF,TGCGCCAGCAGCCCCCAAAGGGGGATGGGAGAGACCCAGTACTTC
TRBJ2-2,TRBV24-1,NA,NA,CATRSSTGELFF,TGTGCCACCCGCTCCAGCACCGGGGAGCTGTTTTTT
TRBJ2-5,TRBV2,NA,TRBD1,CASRSDRGRETQYF,TGTGCCAGCAGATCCGACAGGGGTCGAGAGACCCAGTACTTC
TRBJ2-1,TRBV7-2,few,NA,CASSFAPTGYSYNEQFF,TGTGCCAGCAGCTTCGCCCCGACAGGATACTCCTACAATGAGCAGTTCTTC
TRBJ1-6,TRBV18,NA,NA,CASSPQGRERPLHF,TGTGCCAGCTCACCCCAAGGCCGGGAGAGGCCCCTCCACTTT
TRBJ1-2,TRBV2,NA,NA,CASSLRGTYGYTF,TGTGCCAGCAGTCTCCGGGGAACCTATGGCTACACCTTC
TRBJ2-5,TRBV24-1,NA,NA,CATSDQTGKETQYF,TGTGCCACCAGTGACCAGACAGGAAAAGAGACCCAGTACTTC
TRBJ2-7,TRBV27,NA,NA,CASSLYRDSYEQYF,TGTGCCAGCAGTTTATACAGGGATAGCTACGAGCAGTACTTC
TRBJ1-6,TRBV3-1/TRBV3-2,NA,NA,CASSLRPGFDRMAPLHF,TGTGCCAGCAGCCTCCGACCAGGGTTCGATCGAATGGCGCCCCTCCACTTT
TRBJ1-2,TRBV6-2/TRBV6-3,NA,NA,CASSYRVDYTF,TGTGCCAGCAGTTACCGGGTTGACTACACCTTC
TRBJ2-7,TRBV5-1,NA,TRBD1,CASSLVIRTGAYEQYF,TGCGCCAGCAGCTTGGTTATTAGGACAGGGGCCTACGAGCAGTACTTC
TRBJ1-1,TRBV5-1,NA,NA,CASSLAEATEAFF,TGCGCCAGCAGCTTGGCGGAAGCCACTGAAGCTTTCTTT
TRBJ1-2,TRBV6-5,NA,NA,CASSYSAGNHGYTF,TGTGCCAGCAGTTACTCGGCGGGGAACCATGGCTACACCTTC
TRBJ2-3,TRBV5-1,NA,TRBD1,CASSSPTGLITDTQYF,TGCGCCAGCAGCTCCCCGACAGGGCTAATCACAGATACGCAGTATTTT
TRBJ2-5,TRBV7-2,NA,NA,CASSLRGRTGQETQYF,TGTGCCAGCAGCTTAAGAGGCCGGACTGGCCAAGAGACCCAGTACTTC
TRBJ2-1,TRBV7-3,NA,NA,CASSLNRAAGHEQFF,TGTGCCAGCAGCTTAAATAGGGCGGCTGGGCATGAGCAGTTCTTC
TRBJ2-3,TRBV3-1/TRBV3-2,NA,NA,CASSLSTDTQYF,TGTGCCAGCAGCCTCTCCACAGATACGCAGTATTTT
TRBJ1-2,TRBV5-6,NA,TRBD1,CASSSEVRQGRPYGYTF,TGTGCCAGCAGCTCGGAGGTCCGACAGGGGCGTCCCTATGGCTACACCTTC
TRBJ1-5,TRBV4-2,NA,NA,CASSQDLLGGHQPQHF,TGTGCCAGCAGCCAAGATCTTTTGGGGGGGCATCAGCCCCAGCATTTT
TRBJ1-3,TRBV6-5,NA,NA,CASTLTWVSGNTIYF,TGTGCCAGCACCCTGACCTGGGTCTCTGGAAACACCATATATTTT
TRBJ1-1,TRBV5-1,few,NA,CASSLVMVNTEAFF,TGCGCCAGCAGCTTGGTGATGGTGAACACTGAAGCTTTCTTT
TRBJ1-1,TRBV3-1/TRBV3-2,NA,TRBD1,CASSQGTGNTEAFF,TGTGCCAGCAGCCAAGGGACAGGGAATACTGAAGCTTTCTTT
TRBJ1-5,TRBV5-1,few,NA,CASSTGPQNQPQHF,TGCGCCAGCAGCACGGGACCGCAGAATCAGCCCCAGCATTTT
TRBJ1-5,TRBV2,NA,NA,CASRLTEGGQPQHF,TGTGCCAGCAGACTGACAGAGGGGGGCCAGCCCCAGCATTTT
TRBJ2-1,TRBV11-2,few,NA,CASSLDLSSYNEQFF,TGTGCCAGCAGCTTAGACCTGAGCTCCTACAATGAGCAGTTCTTC
TRBJ1-6,TRBV3-1/TRBV3-2,NA,NA,CASSLTDSGAPLHF,TGTGCCAGCAGCCTTACAGATTCAGGGGCACCCCTCCACTTT
TRBJ2-6,TRBV9,NA,NA,CASSAQGSGANVLTF,TGTGCCAGCAGCGCCCAGGGCTCTGGGGCCAACGTCCTGACTTTC
TRBJ1-1,TRBV6-5,once,TRBD1,CASKNPGGGTEAFF,TGTGCCAGCAAAAATCCAGGGGGCGGCACTGAAGCTTTCTTT
TRBJ1-4,TRBV18,once,NA,CASSPSQDGVNEKLFF,TGTGCCAGCTCACCATCTCAGGACGGTGTTAATGAAAAACTGTTTTTT
TRBJ1-1,TRBV6-5,NA,TRBD1,CASSYLSQGRTEAFF,TGTGCCAGCAGTTACTTATCACAGGGGAGGACTGAAGCTTTCTTT
TRBJ1-1,TRBV6-5,NA,NA,CASRRDPTNTEAFF,TGTGCCAGCAGACGGGACCCTACGAACACTGAAGCTTTCTTT
TRBJ1-3,TRBV18,NA,NA,CASSRPQGTTGNTIYF,TGTGCCAGCTCACGACCGCAGGGAACTACTGGAAACACCATATATTTT
TRBJ2-3,TRBV6-6,NA,TRBD1,CASRDSPSTDTQYF,TGTGCCAGCCGGGACAGTCCTAGCACAGATACGCAGTATTTT
TRBJ1-5,TRBV7-9,NA,NA,CASSLVGASNQPQHF,TGTGCCAGCAGCCTAGTGGGGGCGAGCAATCAGCCCCAGCATTTT
TRBJ2-2,TRBV5-6,NA,NA,CASSLGYMNTGELFF,TGTGCCAGCAGCTTAGGGTATATGAACACCGGGGAGCTGTTTTTT
TRBJ2-3,TRBV7-2,NA,NA,CASSGGTAALAQYF,TGTGCCAGCAGCGGCGGGACTGCTGCGCTAGCGCAGTATTTT
TRBJ1-2,TRBV9,NA,NA,CASSVMANYGYTF,TGTGCCAGCAGCGTAATGGCTAACTATGGCTACACCTTC
TRBJ2-3,TRBV7-7,once,NA,CASSPGGTDTQYF,TGTGCCAGCAGCCCCGGGGGCACAGATACGCAGTATTTT
TRBJ1-5,TRBV15,NA,NA,CATSRDLGGRQPQHF,TGTGCCACCAGCAGAGATTTGGGTGGAAGGCAGCCCCAGCATTTT
TRBJ1-3,TRBV9,NA,TRBD1,CASTRDSSNTIYF,TGTGCCAGCACTCGGGACAGTTCAAACACCATATATTTT
TRBJ1-2,TRBV13,NA,NA,CASSTGGQGQRSYTF,TGTGCCAGCAGTACTGGGGGGCAGGGCCAACGGAGCTACACCTTC
TRBJ1-6,TRBV27,NA,NA,CASSWRTYNSPLHF,TGTGCCAGCAGTTGGCGTACCTATAATTCACCCCTCCACTTT
TRBJ2-5,TRBV4-1,NA,NA,CASSQDVTSQETQYF,TGCGCCAGCAGCCAAGATGTCACTTCCCAAGAGACCCAGTACTTC
TRBJ2-7,TRBV10-3,NA,NA,CAISSGTFSYEQYF,TGTGCCATCAGCTCCGGGACCTTCTCCTACGAGCAGTACTTC
TRBJ2-3,TRBV18,NA,TRBD2,CASSPGLAQVSDTQYF,TGTGCCAGCTCACCAGGACTAGCTCAAGTATCAGATACGCAGTATTTT
TRBJ2-2,TRBV9,NA,TRBD1,CASGTTGTGSTGELFF,TGTGCCAGCGGAACTACCGGGACAGGGTCCACCGGGGAGCTGTTTTTT
TRBJ1-2,TRBV15,NA,NA,CATRPGYPGDYGYTF,TGTGCCACCAGACCCGGTTATCCGGGGGACTATGGCTACACCTTC
TRBJ2-3,TRBV5-8,NA,NA,CASSLEGVSGTDTQYF,TGTGCCAGCAGCTTGGAGGGGGTTTCGGGCACAGATACGCAGTATTTT
TRBJ2-2,TRBV30,NA,NA,CAWSETVWTGELFF,TGTGCCTGGAGTGAAACAGTATGGACCGGGGAGCTGTTTTTT
TRBJ1-4,TRBV30,NA,TRBD1,CAWSVTQGAVYEKLFF,TGTGCCTGGAGTGTAACCCAGGGGGCTGTTTATGAAAAACTGTTTTTT
TRBJ2-3,TRBV5-1,NA,TRBD2,CASSLVASGSTDTQYF,TGCGCCAGCAGCTTGGTTGCTAGCGGTAGCACAGATACGCAGTATTTT